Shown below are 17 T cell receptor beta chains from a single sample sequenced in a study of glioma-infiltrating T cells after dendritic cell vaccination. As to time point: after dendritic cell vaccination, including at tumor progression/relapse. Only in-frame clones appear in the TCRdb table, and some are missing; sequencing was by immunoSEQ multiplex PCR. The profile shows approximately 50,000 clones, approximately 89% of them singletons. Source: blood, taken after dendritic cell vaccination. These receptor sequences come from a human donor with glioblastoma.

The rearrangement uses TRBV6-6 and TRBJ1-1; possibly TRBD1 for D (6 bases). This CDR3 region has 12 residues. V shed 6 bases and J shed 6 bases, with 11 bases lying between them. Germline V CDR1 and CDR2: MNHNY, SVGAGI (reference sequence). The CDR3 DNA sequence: TGTGCCAGCAGCTTACAGGGTGCTGAAGCTTTCTTT. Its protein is CASSLQGAEAFF.

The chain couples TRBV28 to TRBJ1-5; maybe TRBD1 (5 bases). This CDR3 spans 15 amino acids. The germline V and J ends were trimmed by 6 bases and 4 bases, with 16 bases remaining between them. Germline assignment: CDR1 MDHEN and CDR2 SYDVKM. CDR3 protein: CASRPQTGVNQPQHF. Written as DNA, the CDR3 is TGTGCCAGCAGACCCCAAACGGGGGTAAATCAGCCCCAGCATTTT.

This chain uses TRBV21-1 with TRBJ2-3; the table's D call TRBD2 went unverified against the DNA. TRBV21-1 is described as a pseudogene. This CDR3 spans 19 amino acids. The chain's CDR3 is CASRRAWRGSWTYTSQWYF. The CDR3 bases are TGTGCCAGCAGGCGGGCTTGGCGGGGAAGTTGGACCTATACGTCGCAGTGGTATTTT.

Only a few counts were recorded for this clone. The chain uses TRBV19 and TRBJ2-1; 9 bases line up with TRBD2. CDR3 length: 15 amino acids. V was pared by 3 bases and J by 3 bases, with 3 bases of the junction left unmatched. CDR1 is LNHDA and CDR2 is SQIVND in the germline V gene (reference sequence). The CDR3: CASSMTSGNYNEQFF. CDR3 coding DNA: TGTGCCAGTAGTATGACTAGCGGAAACTACAATGAGCAGTTCTTC.

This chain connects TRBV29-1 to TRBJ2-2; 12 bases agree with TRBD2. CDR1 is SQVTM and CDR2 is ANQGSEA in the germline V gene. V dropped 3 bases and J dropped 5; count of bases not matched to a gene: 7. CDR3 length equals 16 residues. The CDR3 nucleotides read TGCAGCGTTGAGGGCCTAGCGGGAGGGCCGACCGGGGAGCTGTTTTTT. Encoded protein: CSVEGLAGGPTGELFF.

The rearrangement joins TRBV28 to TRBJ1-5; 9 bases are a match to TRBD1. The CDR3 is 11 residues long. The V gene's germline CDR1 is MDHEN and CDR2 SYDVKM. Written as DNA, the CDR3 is TGTGGGACAGGGGTCGATCAGCCCCAGCATTTT. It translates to CGTGVDQPQHF.

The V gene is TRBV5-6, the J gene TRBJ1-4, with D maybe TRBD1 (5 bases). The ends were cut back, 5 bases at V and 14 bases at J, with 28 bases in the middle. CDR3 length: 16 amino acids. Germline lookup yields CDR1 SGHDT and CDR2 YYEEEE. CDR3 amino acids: CASSPPVEDMSPQLFF. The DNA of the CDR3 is TGTGCCAGCAGTCCCCCAGTAGAGGACATGTCCCCTCAGCTGTTTTTT.

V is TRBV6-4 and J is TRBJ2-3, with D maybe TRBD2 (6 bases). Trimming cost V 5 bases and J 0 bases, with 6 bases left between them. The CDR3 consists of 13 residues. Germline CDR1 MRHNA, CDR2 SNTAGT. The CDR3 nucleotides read TGTGCCAGCAGTAGCGGGAGCACAGATACGCAGTATTTT. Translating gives CASSSGSTDTQYF.

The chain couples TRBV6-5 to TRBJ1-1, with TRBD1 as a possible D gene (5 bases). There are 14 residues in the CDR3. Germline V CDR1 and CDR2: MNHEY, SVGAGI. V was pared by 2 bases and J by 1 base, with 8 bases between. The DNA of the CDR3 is TGTGCCAGCAGTTACAATCAGGGGAACACTGAAGCTTTCTTT. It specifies CASSYNQGNTEAFF.

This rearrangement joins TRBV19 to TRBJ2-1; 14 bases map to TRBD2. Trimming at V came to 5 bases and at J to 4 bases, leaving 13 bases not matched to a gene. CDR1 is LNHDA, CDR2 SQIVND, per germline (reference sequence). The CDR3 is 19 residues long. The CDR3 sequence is CASSPSPRTSGRFYNEQFF. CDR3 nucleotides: TGTGCCAGTAGTCCTTCCCCGAGGACTAGCGGGAGGTTTTACAATGAGCAGTTCTTC.

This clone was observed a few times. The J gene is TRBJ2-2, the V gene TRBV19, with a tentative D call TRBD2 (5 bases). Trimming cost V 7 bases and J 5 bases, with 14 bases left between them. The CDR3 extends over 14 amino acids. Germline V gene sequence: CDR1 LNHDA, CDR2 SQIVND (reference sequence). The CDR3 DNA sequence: TGTGCCAGTAAGGGAGATCGAGGTACCGGGGAGCTGTTTTTT. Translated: CASKGDRGTGELFF.

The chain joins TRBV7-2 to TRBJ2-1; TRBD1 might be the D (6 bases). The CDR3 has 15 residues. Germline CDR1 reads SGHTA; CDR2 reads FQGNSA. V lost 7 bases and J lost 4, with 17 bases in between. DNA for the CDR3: TGTGCCAGCACCCCCCGGGCAGGGGTTTACAATGAGCAGTTCTTC. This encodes CASTPRAGVYNEQFF.

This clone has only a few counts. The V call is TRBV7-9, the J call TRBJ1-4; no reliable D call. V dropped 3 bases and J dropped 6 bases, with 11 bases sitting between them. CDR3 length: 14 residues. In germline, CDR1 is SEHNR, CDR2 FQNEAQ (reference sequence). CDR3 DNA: TGTGCCAGCAGCTTTGAGGGAGGGTATGAAAAACTGTTTTTT. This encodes CASSFEGGYEKLFF.

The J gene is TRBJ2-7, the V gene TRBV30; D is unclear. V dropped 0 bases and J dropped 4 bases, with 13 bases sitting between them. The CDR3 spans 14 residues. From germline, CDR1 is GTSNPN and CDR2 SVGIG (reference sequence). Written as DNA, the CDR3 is TGTGCCTGGAGTGTATCGTCTAGATCTTACGAGCAGTACTTC. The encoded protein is CAWSVSSRSYEQYF.

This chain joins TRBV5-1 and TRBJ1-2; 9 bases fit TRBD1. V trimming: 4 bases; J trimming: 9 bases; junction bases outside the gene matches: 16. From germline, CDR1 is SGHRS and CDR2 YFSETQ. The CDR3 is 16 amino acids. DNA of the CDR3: TGCGCCAGCAGCGACAGGACAGGGGAAAGGAAGAATAGCTACACCTTC. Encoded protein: CASSDRTGERKNSYTF. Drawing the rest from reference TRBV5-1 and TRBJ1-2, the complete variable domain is KAGVTQTPRYLIKTRGQQVTLSCSPISGHRSVSWYQQTPGQGLQFLFEYFSETQRNKGNFPGRFSGRQFSNSRSEMNVSTLELGDSALYLCASSDRTGERKNSYTFGSGTRLTVV.

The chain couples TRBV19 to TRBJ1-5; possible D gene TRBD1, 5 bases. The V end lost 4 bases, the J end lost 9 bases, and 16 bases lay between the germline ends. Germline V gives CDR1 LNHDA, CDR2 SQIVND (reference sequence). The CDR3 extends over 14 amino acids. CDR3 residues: CASSTLGQYRPQHF. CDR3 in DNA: TGTGCCAGTAGTACTCTGGGGCAGTATAGGCCCCAGCATTTT.

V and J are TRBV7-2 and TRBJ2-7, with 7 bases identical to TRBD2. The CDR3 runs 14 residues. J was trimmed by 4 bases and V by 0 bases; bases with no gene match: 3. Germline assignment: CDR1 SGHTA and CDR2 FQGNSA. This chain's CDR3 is CASSLAGGRYEQYF. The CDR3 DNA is TGTGCCAGCAGCTTAGCGGGAGGGCGGTACGAGCAGTACTTC.